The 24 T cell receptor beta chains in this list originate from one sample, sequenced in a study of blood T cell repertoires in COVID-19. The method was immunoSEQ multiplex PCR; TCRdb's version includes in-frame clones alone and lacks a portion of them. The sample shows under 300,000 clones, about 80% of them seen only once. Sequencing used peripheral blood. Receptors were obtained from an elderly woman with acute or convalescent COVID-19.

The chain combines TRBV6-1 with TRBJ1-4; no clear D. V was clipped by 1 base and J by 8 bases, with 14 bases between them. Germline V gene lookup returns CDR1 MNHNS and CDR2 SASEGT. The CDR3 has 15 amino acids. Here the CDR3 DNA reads TGTGCCAGCAGTGAAGGTCTGAGGTCCGTAGAAAAACTGTTTTTT. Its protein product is CASSEGLRSVEKLFF.

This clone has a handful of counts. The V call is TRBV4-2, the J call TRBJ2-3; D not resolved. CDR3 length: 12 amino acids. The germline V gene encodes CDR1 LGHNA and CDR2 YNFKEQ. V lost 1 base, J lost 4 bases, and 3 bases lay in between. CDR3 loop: CASSQVADTQYF. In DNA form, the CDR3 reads TGTGCCAGCAGCCAAGTCGCAGATACGCAGTATTTT.

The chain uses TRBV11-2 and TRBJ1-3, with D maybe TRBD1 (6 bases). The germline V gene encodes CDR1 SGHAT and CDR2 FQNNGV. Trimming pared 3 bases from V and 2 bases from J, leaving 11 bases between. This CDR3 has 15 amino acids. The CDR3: CASSFNRDAGNTIYF. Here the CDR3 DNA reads TGTGCCAGCAGCTTTAACAGGGACGCTGGAAACACCATATATTTT.

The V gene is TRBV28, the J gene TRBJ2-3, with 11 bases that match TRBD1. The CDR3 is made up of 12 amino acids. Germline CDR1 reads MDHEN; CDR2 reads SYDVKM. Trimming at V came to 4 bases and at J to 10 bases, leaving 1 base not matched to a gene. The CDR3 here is CASSSGQGAQYF. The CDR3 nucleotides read TGTGCCAGCAGTTCGGGACAGGGGGCGCAGTATTTT. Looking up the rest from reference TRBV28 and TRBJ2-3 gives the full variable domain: DVKVTQSSRYLVKRTGEKVFLECVQDMDHENMFWYRQDPGLGLRLIYFSYDVKMKEKGDIPEGYSVSREKKERFSLILESASTNQTSMYLCASSSGQGAQYFGPGTRLTVL.

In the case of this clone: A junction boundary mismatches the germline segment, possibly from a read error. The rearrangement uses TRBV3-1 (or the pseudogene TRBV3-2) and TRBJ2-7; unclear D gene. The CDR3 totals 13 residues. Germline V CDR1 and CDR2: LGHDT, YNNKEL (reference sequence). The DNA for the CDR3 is TGTGCCAGCAGTCAAGGGCCATCCTACGAGCAGTACTTC. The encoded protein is CASSQGPSYEQYF.

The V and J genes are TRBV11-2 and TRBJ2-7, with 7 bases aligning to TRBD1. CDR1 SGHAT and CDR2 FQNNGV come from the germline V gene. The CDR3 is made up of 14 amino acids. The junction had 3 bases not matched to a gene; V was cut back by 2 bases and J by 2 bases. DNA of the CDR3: TGTGCCAGCAGCTTATTACAGGGGCCCTACGAGCAGTACTTC. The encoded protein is CASSLLQGPYEQYF.

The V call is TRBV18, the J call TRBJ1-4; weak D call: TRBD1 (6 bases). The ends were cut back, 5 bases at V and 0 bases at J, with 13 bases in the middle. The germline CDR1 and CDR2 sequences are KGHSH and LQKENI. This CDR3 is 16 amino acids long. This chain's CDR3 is CASSSGRTATNEKLFF. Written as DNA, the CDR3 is TGTGCCAGCTCATCCGGTCGGACAGCAACTAATGAAAAACTGTTTTTT.

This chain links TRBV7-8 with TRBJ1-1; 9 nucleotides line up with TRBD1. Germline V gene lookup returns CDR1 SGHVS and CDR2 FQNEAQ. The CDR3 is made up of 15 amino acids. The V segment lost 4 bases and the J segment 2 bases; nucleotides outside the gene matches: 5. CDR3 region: CASSSGTGKNTEAFF. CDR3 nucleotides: TGTGCCAGCAGCTCTGGGACAGGGAAAAACACTGAAGCTTTCTTT.

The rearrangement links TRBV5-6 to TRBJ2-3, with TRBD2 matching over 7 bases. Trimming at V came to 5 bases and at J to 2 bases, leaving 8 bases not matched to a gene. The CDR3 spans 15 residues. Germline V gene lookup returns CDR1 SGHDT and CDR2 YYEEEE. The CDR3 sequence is CASSLSGTPTDTQYF. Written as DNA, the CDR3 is TGTGCCAGCAGTTTGAGCGGGACCCCCACAGATACGCAGTATTTT. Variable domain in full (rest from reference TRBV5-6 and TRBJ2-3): DAGVTQSPTHLIKTRGQQVTLRCSPKSGHDTVSWYQQALGQGPQFIFQYYEEEERQRGNFPDRFSGHQFPNYSSELNVNALLLGDSALYLCASSLSGTPTDTQYFGPGTRLTVL.

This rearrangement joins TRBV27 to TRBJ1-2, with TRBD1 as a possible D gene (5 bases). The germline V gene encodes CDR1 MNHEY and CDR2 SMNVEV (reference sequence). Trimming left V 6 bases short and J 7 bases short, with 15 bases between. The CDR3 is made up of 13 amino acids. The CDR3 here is CASRLGTEIGYTF. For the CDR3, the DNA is TGTGCCAGCAGATTAGGGACTGAGATTGGCTACACCTTC.

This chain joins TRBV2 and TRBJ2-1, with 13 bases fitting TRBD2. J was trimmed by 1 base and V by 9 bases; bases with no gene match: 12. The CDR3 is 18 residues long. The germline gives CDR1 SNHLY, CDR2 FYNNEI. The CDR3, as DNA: TGTGCCAGTAACCCCGGACTAGCGGGGGCCCCATCCTACAATGAGCAGTTCTTC. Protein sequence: CASNPGLAGAPSYNEQFF.

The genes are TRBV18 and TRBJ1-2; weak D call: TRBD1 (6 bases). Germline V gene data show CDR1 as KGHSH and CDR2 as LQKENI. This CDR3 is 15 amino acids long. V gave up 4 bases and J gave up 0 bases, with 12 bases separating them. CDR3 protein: CASSLTGQPNYGYTF. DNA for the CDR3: TGTGCCAGCTCACTAACAGGACAGCCTAACTATGGCTACACCTTC.

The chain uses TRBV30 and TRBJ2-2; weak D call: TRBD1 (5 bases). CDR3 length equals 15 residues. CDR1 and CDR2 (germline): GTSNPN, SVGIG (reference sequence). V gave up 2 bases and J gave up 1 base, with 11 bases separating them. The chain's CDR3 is CAWSIWGLNTGELFF. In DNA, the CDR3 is TGTGCCTGGAGTATTTGGGGCCTGAACACCGGGGAGCTGTTTTTT.

In DNA form, the CDR3 reads TGTGCCAGCAGCCTGACTATCAGCACAGATACGCAGTATTTT. Its translation: CASSLTISTDTQYF. The chain employs TRBV6-5 and TRBJ2-3, with D possibly being TRBD2 (5 bases). Trimming cost V 6 bases and J 0 bases, with 10 bases left between them. Germline CDR1 and CDR2: MNHEY and SVGAGI. This CDR3 is 14 amino acids long.

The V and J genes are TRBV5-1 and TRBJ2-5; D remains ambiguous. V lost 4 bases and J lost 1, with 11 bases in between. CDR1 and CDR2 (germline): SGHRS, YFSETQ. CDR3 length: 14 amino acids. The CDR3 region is CASSPRGLQETQYF. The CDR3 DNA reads TGCGCCAGCAGCCCCAGAGGCCTCCAAGAGACCCAGTACTTC.

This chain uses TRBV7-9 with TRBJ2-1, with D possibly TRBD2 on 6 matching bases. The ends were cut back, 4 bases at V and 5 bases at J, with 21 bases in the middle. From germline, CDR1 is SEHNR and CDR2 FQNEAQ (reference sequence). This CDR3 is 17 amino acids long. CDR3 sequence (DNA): TGTGCCAGCAGCTCCACGGACGGGAGACACCTTAACAATGAGCAGTTCTTC. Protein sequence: CASSSTDGRHLNNEQFF.

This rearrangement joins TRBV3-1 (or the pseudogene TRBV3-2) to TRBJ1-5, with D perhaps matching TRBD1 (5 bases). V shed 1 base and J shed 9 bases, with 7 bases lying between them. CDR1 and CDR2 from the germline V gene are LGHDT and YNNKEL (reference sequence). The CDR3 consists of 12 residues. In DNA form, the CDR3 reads TGTGCCAGCAGCCAAGGGGGCGGGCCCCAGCATTTT. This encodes CASSQGGGPQHF.

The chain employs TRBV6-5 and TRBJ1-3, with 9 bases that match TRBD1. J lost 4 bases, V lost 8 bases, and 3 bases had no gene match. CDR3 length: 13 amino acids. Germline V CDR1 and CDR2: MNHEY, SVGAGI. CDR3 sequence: CASLGQGGNTIYF. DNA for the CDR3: TGTGCCAGCTTAGGACAGGGGGGAAACACCATATATTTT.

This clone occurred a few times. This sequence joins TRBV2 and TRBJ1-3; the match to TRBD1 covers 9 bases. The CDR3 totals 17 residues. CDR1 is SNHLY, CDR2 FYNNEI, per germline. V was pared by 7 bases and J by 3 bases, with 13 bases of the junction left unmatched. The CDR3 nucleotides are TGTGCCAGCACCCTAGGGGTACAGGGGGCAGTTGGAAACACCATATATTTT. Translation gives CASTLGVQGAVGNTIYF.

CDR3 nucleotide sequence: TGTGCCTGGAGTCGCGGGACGCCTTCGGAGCAGTTCTTC. This translates into CAWSRGTPSEQFF. This chain links TRBV30 with TRBJ2-1; maybe TRBD2 (6 bases). V lost 2 bases and J 10 bases, leaving 15 bases between the germline ends. CDR3 length equals 13 residues. CDR1 is GTSNPN and CDR2 is SVGIG in the germline V gene (reference sequence). The variable domain in full, completed from reference TRBV30 and TRBJ2-1, reads SQTIHQWPATLVQPVGSPLSLECTVEGTSNPNLYWYRQAAGRGLQLLFYSVGIGQISSEVPQNLSASRPQDRQFILSSKKLLLSDSGFYLCAWSRGTPSEQFFGPGTRLTVL.

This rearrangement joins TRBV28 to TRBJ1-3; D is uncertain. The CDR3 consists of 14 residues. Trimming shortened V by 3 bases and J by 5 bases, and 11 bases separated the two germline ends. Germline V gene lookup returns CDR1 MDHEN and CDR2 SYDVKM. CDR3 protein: CASSLAGDRNTIYF. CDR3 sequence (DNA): TGTGCCAGCAGTTTGGCCGGGGATCGAAACACCATATATTTT. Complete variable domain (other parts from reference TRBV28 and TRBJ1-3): DVKVTQSSRYLVKRTGEKVFLECVQDMDHENMFWYRQDPGLGLRLIYFSYDVKMKEKGDIPEGYSVSREKKERFSLILESASTNQTSMYLCASSLAGDRNTIYFGEGSWLTVV.

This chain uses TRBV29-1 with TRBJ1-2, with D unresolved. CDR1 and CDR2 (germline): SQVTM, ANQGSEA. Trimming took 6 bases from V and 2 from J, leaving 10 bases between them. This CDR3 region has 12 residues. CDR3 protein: CSVGTTNYGYTF. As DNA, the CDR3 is TGCAGCGTCGGAACGACAAACTATGGCTACACCTTC.

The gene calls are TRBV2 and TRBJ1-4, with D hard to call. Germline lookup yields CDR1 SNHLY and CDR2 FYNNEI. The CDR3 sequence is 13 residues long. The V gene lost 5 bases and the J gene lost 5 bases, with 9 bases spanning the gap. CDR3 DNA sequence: TGTGCCAGCAGTCTTCAGTCGAATGAAAAACTGTTTTTT. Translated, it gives CASSLQSNEKLFF. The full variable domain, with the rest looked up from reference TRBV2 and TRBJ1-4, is EPEVTQTPSHQVTQMGQEVILRCVPISNHLYFYWYRQILGQKVEFLVSFYNNEISEKSEIFDDQFSVERPDGSNFTLKIRSTKLEDSAMYFCASSLQSNEKLFFGSGTQLSVL.

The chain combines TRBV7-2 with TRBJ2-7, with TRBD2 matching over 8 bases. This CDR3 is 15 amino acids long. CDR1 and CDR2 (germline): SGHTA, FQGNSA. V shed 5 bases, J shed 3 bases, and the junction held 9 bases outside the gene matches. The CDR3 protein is CASSLGPAGDYEQYF. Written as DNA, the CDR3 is TGTGCCAGCAGCCTTGGGCCAGCGGGGGACTACGAGCAGTACTTC.